The 26 T cell receptor beta chains given below trace back to one sample, sequenced in a study of T-cell reconstitution after alpha-beta-depleted transplantation in children. During its preparation, the TCRbeta library received unique molecular identifiers. TCRdb passed the PCR reads through MiXCR, listing each CDR3 protein once. The sample records approximately 980,000 distinct CDR3 sequences, roughly 29% being singletons. The starting material was PBMCs, mostly from graft donor cells, obtained 360 days after TCRalphabeta/CD19-depleted stem cell transplant. These receptors were collected from a boy under two years old who had a stem cell transplant for SCID, so the T cells may come from the graft donor.

Many counts were recorded for this clonotype. The gene calls are TRBV20-1 and TRBJ2-5; TRBD2 matches 9 bases. CDR3 size: 15 residues. CDR1 DFQATT and CDR2 SNEGSKA come from the germline V gene (reference sequence). Losses at the gene ends were 0 bases for V and 7 bases for J; bases not matched to a gene: 9. The CDR3 loop is CSARDTPSGAGTQYF. In DNA form, the CDR3 reads TGCAGTGCTAGAGATACTCCTAGCGGGGCGGGGACCCAGTACTTC.

The sample holds a few counts of this clonotype. The chain recombines TRBV19 with TRBJ2-3; perhaps TRBD2 as D (5 bases). The length of the CDR3 is 12 residues. V lost 3 bases to trimming and J lost 7 bases, with 8 bases between them. Looked up from germline, CDR1 is LNHDA and CDR2 is SQIVND (reference sequence). The CDR3 is CASSISGNTQYF. Here the CDR3 DNA reads TGTGCCAGTAGTATTTCGGGGAATACGCAGTATTTT.

This clonotype was seen a few times. The V call is TRBV5-1, the J call TRBJ1-3; unclear D gene. CDR3 size: 12 residues. In germline, CDR1 is SGHRS, CDR2 YFSETQ. Trimming shortened V by 0 bases and J by 13 bases, and 11 bases separated the two germline ends. Here the CDR3 DNA reads TGCGCCAGCAGCTTGGAGGATAAACCTATATATTTT. Amino acids: CASSLEDKPIYF.

This clonotype turned up a few times. V is TRBV9 and J is TRBJ1-1, with 7 bases lining up with TRBD1. V dropped 3 bases and J dropped 1; count of bases not matched to a gene: 12. Germline V gives CDR1 SGDLS, CDR2 YYNGEE. The CDR3 sequence is 17 residues long. The chain's CDR3 is CASSERQGLGPNTEAFF. CDR3 sequence (DNA): TGTGCCAGCAGCGAACGACAGGGCTTAGGGCCGAACACTGAAGCTTTCTTT.

This clonotype has more than one count but fewer than ten. The V call is TRBV20-1, the J call TRBJ2-1, with D possibly matching TRBD2 (5 bases). Looked up from germline, CDR1 is DFQATT and CDR2 is SNEGSKA (reference sequence). The CDR3 sequence is 15 residues long. V was pared by 5 bases and J by 0 bases, with 14 bases between. The CDR3 is CSASAGVNSYNEQFF. The CDR3 coding sequence is TGCAGTGCTTCCGCCGGGGTCAACTCCTACAATGAGCAGTTCTTC.

This rearrangement joins TRBV3-1 to TRBJ2-4; perhaps TRBD1 as D (5 bases). The CDR3 has 14 residues. Trimming took 1 base from V and 6 from J, leaving 10 bases between them. CDR1 is LGHDT and CDR2 is YNNKEL in the germline V gene (reference sequence). CDR3 region: CASSQAQGGNIQYF. The DNA of the CDR3 is TGTGCCAGCAGCCAAGCCCAGGGCGGAAACATTCAGTACTTC.

There are a few counts of this clonotype. The V call is TRBV2, the J call TRBJ2-2, with unresolved D. Looked up from germline, CDR1 is SNHLY and CDR2 is FYNNEI. The V and J ends lost 6 bases and 4 bases respectively, with 12 bases between them. This CDR3 spans 14 amino acids. CDR3: CASRVRALTGELFF. CDR3 nucleotides: TGTGCCAGCAGGGTCCGGGCCCTCACCGGGGAGCTGTTTTTT.

This chain uses TRBV15 with TRBJ1-1; D unclear. Trimming cost V 1 base and J 5 bases, with 8 bases left between them. The CDR3 loop spans 13 amino acids. CDR1 LNHNV and CDR2 YYDKDF come from the germline V gene (reference sequence). The CDR3 region is CATSRVGATEAFF. CDR3 sequence (DNA): TGTGCCACCAGCAGAGTTGGAGCGACTGAAGCTTTCTTT.

This chain links TRBV12-3 or TRBV12-4 with TRBJ2-7; D may be TRBD1 (6 bases). Trimming took off 4 bases at V and 4 bases at J, with 14 bases between the two ends. The CDR3 is 14 residues long. The CDR3 sequence is CASSSAGTGYEQYF. The CDR3 DNA reads as TGTGCCAGCAGTTCGGCCGGTACAGGGTACGAGCAGTACTTC.

The V call is TRBV9, the J call TRBJ2-3; 8 bases align to TRBD2. The CDR3 has 15 residues. Germline CDR1 SGDLS, CDR2 YYNGEE. V shed 4 bases, J shed 4 bases, and the junction held 8 bases outside the gene matches. The CDR3: CASSPGGISADTQYF. The CDR3 DNA is TGTGCCAGCAGCCCGGGGGGGATTTCGGCAGATACGCAGTATTTT. Looking up the rest from reference TRBV9 and TRBJ2-3 gives the full variable domain: DSGVTQTPKHLITATGQRVTLRCSPRSGDLSVYWYQQSLDQGLQFLIQYYNGEERAKGNILERFSAQQFPDLHSELNLSSLELGDSALYFCASSPGGISADTQYFGPGTRLTVL.

This clonotype has only a few counts. The chain carries TRBV20-1 and TRBJ2-3; either TRBD1 or TRBD2 may supply D (5 bases each). Germline assignment: CDR1 DFQATT and CDR2 SNEGSKA (reference sequence). The CDR3 contains 15 residues. Trimming removed 4 bases from V and 2 bases from J, with 16 bases in between. The CDR3 protein is CSAMGRTQFTDTQYF. In DNA, the CDR3 is TGCAGTGCTATGGGACGGACGCAATTCACAGATACGCAGTATTTT.

This clonotype appeared a few times. The junction departs from germline at one end; a sequencing error may be responsible. This chain uses TRBV4-1 with TRBJ2-3; weak D call: TRBD2 (5 bases). This CDR3 comprises 17 residues. CDR1 and CDR2 from the germline V gene are MGHRA and YSYEKL. CDR3 nucleotides: TGCGCCAGCAGCAAAGAGGGTAGACTCATTAGCACAGATACGCAGTATTTT. Amino acid sequence: CASSKEGRLISTDTQYF.

V gene TRBV28 combines with J gene TRBJ2-7; D is uncertain. The germline V gene encodes CDR1 MDHEN and CDR2 SYDVKM. Trimming shortened V by 6 bases and J by 7 bases, and 13 bases separated the two germline ends. The CDR3 is 12 amino acids. The CDR3 here is CASSPTYLEQYF. The CDR3 DNA is TGTGCCAGCAGCCCAACCTACCTGGAGCAGTACTTC.

This clonotype has a handful of counts. This rearrangement joins TRBV20-1 to TRBJ2-7; D uncertain. There are 15 residues in the CDR3. CDR1 DFQATT and CDR2 SNEGSKA come from the germline V gene (reference sequence). V was clipped by 0 bases and J by 3 bases, with 15 bases between them. CDR3 sequence: CSARDGERMSYEQYF. CDR3 in DNA: TGCAGTGCTAGAGATGGCGAAAGGATGAGCTACGAGCAGTACTTC.

This clonotype appeared a few times. The chain has TRBV5-1 and TRBJ2-3; 8 bases map to TRBD2. V lost 0 bases, J lost 4 bases, and 4 bases stayed unmatched. CDR1 and CDR2 from the germline V gene are SGHRS and YFSETQ. The CDR3 is 15 amino acids. This CDR3 is CASSLAAGAADTQYF. The CDR3 DNA reads as TGCGCCAGCAGCTTGGCAGCGGGGGCCGCAGATACGCAGTATTTT.

This clonotype was seen only a few times. The J gene is TRBJ1-2, the V gene TRBV12-3 or TRBV12-4; D ambiguous. Trimming removed 4 bases at V and 8 bases at J, with 11 bases between. The CDR3 length is 12 residues. DNA of the CDR3: TGTGCCAGCAGTTCGGGGTCTTGGGGCTACACCTTC. As protein: CASSSGSWGYTF.

The V and J genes are TRBV5-1 and TRBJ1-2; no clear D gene. Trimming pared 3 bases from V and 5 bases from J, leaving 17 bases between. Per the germline V gene, CDR1 is SGHRS and CDR2 is YFSETQ. This CDR3 is 15 amino acids long. The CDR3 DNA is TGCGCCAGCAGCTCTCACTTGAGTACTGAGTATGGCTACACCTTC. It is translated as CASSSHLSTEYGYTF.

The chain uses TRBV4-3 and TRBJ2-3, with 8 bases aligning to TRBD2. After removal of 3 bases from V and 7 bases from J, the junction contained 6 bases not matched to a gene. Germline lookup yields CDR1 LGHNA and CDR2 YSLEER. The CDR3 has 14 amino acids. The CDR3 loop reads CASSQGLVSHTQYF. DNA for the CDR3: TGCGCCAGCAGCCAGGGACTAGTGTCGCATACGCAGTATTTT.

The CDR3 DNA sequence: TGTGCCACCAGCAGACCGGGGGGACTAGCGGGGGATCTCAATGAGCAGTTCTTC. This codes for CATSRPGGLAGDLNEQFF. The genes are TRBV15 and TRBJ2-1; 14 bases agree with TRBD2. Germline CDR1 reads LNHNV; CDR2 reads YYDKDF (reference sequence). The CDR3 is made up of 18 amino acids. Trimming cost V 2 bases and J 6 bases; bases outside gene matches: 9.

The rearrangement joins TRBV6-2 or TRBV6-3 to TRBJ2-7, with TRBD2 matching 8 bases. The CDR3 is 16 amino acids. Germline V gene data show CDR1 as MNHEY and CDR2 as SVGEGT. V shed 7 bases and J 3 bases; nucleotides not matched to a gene: 14. CDR3 sequence reads: CASTSTGRGSNYEQYF. The CDR3 DNA sequence: TGTGCCAGCACCTCGACCGGGAGGGGCAGCAACTACGAGCAGTACTTC.

A few counts support this clonotype. The chain uses TRBV15 and TRBJ2-7; TRBD1 aligns across 7 bases. Germline V CDR1 and CDR2: LNHNV, YYDKDF (reference sequence). This CDR3 has 16 amino acids. Trimming took 0 bases from V and 6 from J; bases not matched to a gene: 11. The CDR3 reads CATSRDWDSPISEQYF. DNA of the CDR3: TGTGCCACCAGCAGAGATTGGGACAGTCCCATTTCCGAGCAGTACTTC.

This chain connects TRBV6-5 to TRBJ1-3; no reliable D call. V was pared by 2 bases and J by 3 bases, with 11 bases between. CDR1 and CDR2 (germline): MNHEY, SVGAGI. There are 15 residues in the CDR3. This chain's CDR3 is CASSYSSGGGNTIYF. The CDR3 DNA reads as TGTGCCAGCAGTTACAGTTCCGGAGGTGGAAACACCATATATTTT.

The chain joins TRBV6-5 to TRBJ2-1; D remains unclear. Trimming pared 0 bases from V and 2 bases from J, leaving 5 bases between. The germline V gene encodes CDR1 MNHEY and CDR2 SVGAGI. The CDR3 covers 14 residues. The CDR3 protein is CASSYSLPYNEQFF. The CDR3 nucleotides read TGTGCCAGCAGTTACTCCCTACCCTACAATGAGCAGTTCTTC.

This chain links TRBV6-2 or TRBV6-3 with TRBJ1-5, with 9 bases aligning to TRBD1. The germline V gene has CDR1 MNHEY and CDR2 SVGEGT. There are 15 residues in the CDR3. V lost 2 bases, J lost 4 bases, and 3 bases stayed unmatched. CDR3 region: CASSYDGQGNQPQHF. The DNA of the CDR3 is TGTGCCAGCAGTTACGACGGACAGGGGAATCAGCCCCAGCATTTT.

There are a few counts of this clonotype. The V call is TRBV18, the J call TRBJ2-1; D possibly corresponds to TRBD2 (5 bases). Trimming removed 3 bases at V and 0 bases at J, with 15 bases between. The CDR3 spans 17 residues. Germline lookup yields CDR1 KGHSH and CDR2 LQKENI. In nucleotides, the CDR3 is TGTGCCAGCTCACCCGTCCTAGGTGGGAGCTCCTACAATGAGCAGTTCTTC. Protein product: CASSPVLGGSSYNEQFF. Supplemented by reference TRBV18 and TRBJ2-1, the full variable domain reads NAGVMQNPRHLVRRRGQEARLRCSPMKGHSHVYWYRQLPEEGLKFMVYLQKENIIDESGMPKERFSAEFPKEGPSILRIQQVVRGDSAAYFCASSPVLGGSSYNEQFFGPGTRLTVL.

Concerning this clonotype: A much larger clone is a single base away; this may be a read error. The chain combines TRBV3-1 with TRBJ1-1; D is possibly TRBD1 (6 bases). Germline values: CDR1 LGHDT, CDR2 YNNKEL (reference sequence). V was trimmed by 4 bases and J by 1 base, leaving 10 bases between them. CDR3 length equals 14 residues. The CDR3 coding sequence is TGTGCCAGCAGCCGAAAAGGGGGGAACACTGAAGCTTTCTTT. Translated: CASSRKGGNTEAFF.